At least ten counts were recorded for the clone carrying this TCR beta chain. The antigen remains unidentified. This sample is part of a study of T cell repertoires in cytomegalovirus infection. Across the study: Based on public TCR beta signatures, there were indications of CMV infection and of a matching HLA type.

Findings and limits, study-wide: The ex vivo response showed dominance by HLA-C-restricted CMV-specific TCR beta clonotypes. CMV carriers with the relevant HLA were identified by cumulative public TCR beta family frequency.

TCRdb used MiXCR to reprocess the reads, holding one entry per CDR3 protein. Counted here are about 300,000 distinct CDR3 sequences, roughly 23% occurring once; the ten biggest clones make up over 11%. Trimming removed 2 bases from V and 12 bases from J; junction bases left unmatched: 18. This CDR3 comprises 17 residues. CDR1 and CDR2 (germline): MDHEN, SYDVKM. The specimen sequenced was PBMCs. This TCR was recovered from a human donor in good health (CMV status not recorded). Some clones in this sample may be carry-over from other donors' samples. This chain connects TRBV28 to TRBJ2-1, with 8 positions matching TRBD1. CDR3 DNA sequence: TGTGCCAGCAGTTTAATCTTGAGGGACAGGCCCGACAGTGGGCAGTTCTTC. Protein: CASSLILRDRPDSGQFF.